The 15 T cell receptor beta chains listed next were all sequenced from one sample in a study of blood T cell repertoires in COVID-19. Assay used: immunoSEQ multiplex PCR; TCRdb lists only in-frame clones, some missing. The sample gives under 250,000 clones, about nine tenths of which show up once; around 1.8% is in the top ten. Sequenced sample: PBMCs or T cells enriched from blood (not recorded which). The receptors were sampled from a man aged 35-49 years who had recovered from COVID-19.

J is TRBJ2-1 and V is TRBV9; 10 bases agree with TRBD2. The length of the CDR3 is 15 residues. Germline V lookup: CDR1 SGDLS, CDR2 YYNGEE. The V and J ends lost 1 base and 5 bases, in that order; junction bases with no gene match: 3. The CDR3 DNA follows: TGTGCCAGCAGCGTACTAGCGGGAGAGAACAATGAGCAGTTCTTC. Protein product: CASSVLAGENNEQFF. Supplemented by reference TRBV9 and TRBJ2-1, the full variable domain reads DSGVTQTPKHLITATGQRVTLRCSPRSGDLSVYWYQQSLDQGLQFLIQYYNGEERAKGNILERFSAQQFPDLHSELNLSSLELGDSALYFCASSVLAGENNEQFFGPGTRLTVL.

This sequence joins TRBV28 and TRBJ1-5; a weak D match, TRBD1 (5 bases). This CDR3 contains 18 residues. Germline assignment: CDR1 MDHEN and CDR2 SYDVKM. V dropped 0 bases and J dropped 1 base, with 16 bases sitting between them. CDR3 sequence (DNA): TGTGCCAGCAGTTTATGGCGTCAGGGTGTATCAAGCAATCAGCCCCAGCATTTT. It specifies CASSLWRQGVSSNQPQHF.

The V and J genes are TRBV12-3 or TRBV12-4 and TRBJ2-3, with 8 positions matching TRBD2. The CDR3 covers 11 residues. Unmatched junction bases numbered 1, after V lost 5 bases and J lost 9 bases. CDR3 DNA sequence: TGTGCCAGCAGTCCGGGGGGGACGCAGTATTTT. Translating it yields CASSPGGTQYF.

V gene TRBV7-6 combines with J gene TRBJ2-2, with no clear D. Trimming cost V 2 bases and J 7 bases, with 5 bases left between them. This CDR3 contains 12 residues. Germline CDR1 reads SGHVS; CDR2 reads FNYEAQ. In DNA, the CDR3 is TGTGCCAGCAGCTTACCCTACGGGGAGCTGTTTTTT. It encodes CASSLPYGELFF.

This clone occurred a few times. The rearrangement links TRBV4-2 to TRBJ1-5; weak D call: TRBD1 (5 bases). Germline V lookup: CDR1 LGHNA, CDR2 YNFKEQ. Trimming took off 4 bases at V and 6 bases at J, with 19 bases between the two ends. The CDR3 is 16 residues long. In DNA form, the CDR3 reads TGTGCCAGCAGCCCGGGGGGAGGAGGGGAGGCTCAGCCCCAGCATTTT. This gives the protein CASSPGGGGEAQPQHF.

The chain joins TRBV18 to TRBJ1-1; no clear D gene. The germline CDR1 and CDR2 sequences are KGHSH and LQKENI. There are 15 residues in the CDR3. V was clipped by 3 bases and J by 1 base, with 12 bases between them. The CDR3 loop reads CASSPFPAGNTEAFF. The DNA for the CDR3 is TGTGCCAGCTCACCCTTCCCTGCAGGGAACACTGAAGCTTTCTTT.

CDR3 DNA: TGTGCCAGCAGTGACGGTCGACAGGGGTATGGCTACACCTTC. It translates to CASSDGRQGYGYTF. The chain links TRBV6-4 to TRBJ1-2; TRBD1 matches 8 bases. Germline CDR1 and CDR2: MRHNA and SNTAGT. The CDR3 consists of 14 residues. Trimming cost V 2 bases and J 5 bases; bases outside gene matches: 4.

CDR3 in DNA: TGTGCCAGCAGCTTAGCAGGGGACACTGAAGCTTTCTTT. Translating gives CASSLAGDTEAFF. The chain joins TRBV5-4 to TRBJ1-1; D might be TRBD1 (6 bases). Germline-derived CDR1 and CDR2 are SGHNT and YYREEE (reference sequence). This CDR3 region has 13 residues. The V end was cut by 2 bases, the J end by 3 bases, with 8 bases between.

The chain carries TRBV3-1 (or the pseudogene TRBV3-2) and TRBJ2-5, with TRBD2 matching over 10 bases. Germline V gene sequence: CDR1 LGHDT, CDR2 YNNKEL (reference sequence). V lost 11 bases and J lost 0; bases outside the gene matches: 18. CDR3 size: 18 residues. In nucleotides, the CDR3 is TGTGCCGGGAAGACTAGCGGGCCTCTTATATTGTACCAAGAGACCCAGTACTTC. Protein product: CAGKTSGPLILYQETQYF.

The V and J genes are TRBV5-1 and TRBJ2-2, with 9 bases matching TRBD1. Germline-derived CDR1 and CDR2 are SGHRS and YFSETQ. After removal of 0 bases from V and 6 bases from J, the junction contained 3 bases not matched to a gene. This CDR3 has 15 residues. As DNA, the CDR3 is TGCGCCAGCAGCTTGGATGGACAGGGGTCCGGGGAGCTGTTTTTT. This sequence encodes CASSLDGQGSGELFF.

CDR3 in amino acids: CAWSPRADEQFF. In DNA, the CDR3 is TGTGCCTGGAGTCCCAGGGCGGATGAGCAGTTCTTC. The chain uses TRBV30 and TRBJ2-1; the D gene is possibly TRBD1 (5 bases). The CDR3 is 12 amino acids. The V end lost 2 bases, the J end lost 8 bases, and 10 bases lay between the germline ends. Germline CDR1 is GTSNPN and CDR2 is SVGIG (reference sequence).

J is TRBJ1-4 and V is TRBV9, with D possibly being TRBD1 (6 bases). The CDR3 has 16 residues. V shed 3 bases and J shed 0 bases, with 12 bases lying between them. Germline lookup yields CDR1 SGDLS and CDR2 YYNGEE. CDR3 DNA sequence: TGTGCCAGCAGCGGGACAGACTTTGCAACTAATGAAAAACTGTTTTTT. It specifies CASSGTDFATNEKLFF.

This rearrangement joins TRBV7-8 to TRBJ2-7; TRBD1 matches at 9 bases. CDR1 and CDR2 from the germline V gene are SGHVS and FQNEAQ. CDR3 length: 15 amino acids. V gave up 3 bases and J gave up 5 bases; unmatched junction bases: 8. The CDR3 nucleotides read TGTGCCAGCAGCTTTACCGGGACAGGGATCGACGAGCAGTACTTC. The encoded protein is CASSFTGTGIDEQYF.

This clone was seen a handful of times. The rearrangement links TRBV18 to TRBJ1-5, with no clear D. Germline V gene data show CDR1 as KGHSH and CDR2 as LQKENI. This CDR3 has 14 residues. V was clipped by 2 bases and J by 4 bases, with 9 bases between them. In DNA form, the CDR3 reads TGTGCCAGCTCACCAGCCGGAGGGAATCAGCCCCAGCATTTT. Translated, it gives CASSPAGGNQPQHF. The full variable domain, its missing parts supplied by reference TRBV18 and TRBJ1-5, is NAGVMQNPRHLVRRRGQEARLRCSPMKGHSHVYWYRQLPEEGLKFMVYLQKENIIDESGMPKERFSAEFPKEGPSILRIQQVVRGDSAAYFCASSPAGGNQPQHFGDGTRLSIL.

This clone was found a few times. CDR3 sequence: CASSLGEGNQPQHF. For the CDR3, the DNA is TGCGCCAGCAGCTTGGGGGAGGGCAATCAGCCCCAGCATTTT. The chain joins TRBV5-1 to TRBJ1-5; no clear D gene. Trimming stripped 0 bases from V and 2 bases from J, with 6 bases between. CDR3 length: 14 amino acids. The germline V gene encodes CDR1 SGHRS and CDR2 YFSETQ.